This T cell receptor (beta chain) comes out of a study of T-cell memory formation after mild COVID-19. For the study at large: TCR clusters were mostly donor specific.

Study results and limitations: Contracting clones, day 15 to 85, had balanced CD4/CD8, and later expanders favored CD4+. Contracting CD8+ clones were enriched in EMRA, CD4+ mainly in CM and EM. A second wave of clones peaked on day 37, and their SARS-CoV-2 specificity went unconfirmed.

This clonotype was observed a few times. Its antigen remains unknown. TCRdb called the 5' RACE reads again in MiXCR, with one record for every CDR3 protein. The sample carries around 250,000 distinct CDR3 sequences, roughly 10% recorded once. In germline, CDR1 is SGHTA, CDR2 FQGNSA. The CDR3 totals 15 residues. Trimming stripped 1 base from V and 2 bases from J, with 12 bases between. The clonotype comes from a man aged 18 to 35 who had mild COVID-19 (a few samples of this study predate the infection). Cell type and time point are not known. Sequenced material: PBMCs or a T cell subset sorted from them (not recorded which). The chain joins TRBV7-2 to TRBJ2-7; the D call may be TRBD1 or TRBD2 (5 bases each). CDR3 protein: CASSLGGTDTYEQYF. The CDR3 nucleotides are TGTGCCAGCAGCTTAGGGGGGACGGACACCTACGAGCAGTACTTC. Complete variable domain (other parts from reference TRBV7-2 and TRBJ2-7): GAGVSQSPSNKVTEKGKDVELRCDPISGHTALYWYRQSLGQGLEFLIYFQGNSAPDKSGLPSDRFSAERTGGSVSTLTIQRTQQEDSAVYLCASSLGGTDTYEQYFGPGTRLTVT.